Listed here are 13 T cell receptor beta chains from one sample, sequenced in a study of T-cell memory formation after mild COVID-19. TCRdb re-called the 5' RACE reads with MiXCR, one entry per CDR3 protein. The data show about 100,000 distinct CDR3 sequences, approximately 15% seen once. Input material: PBMCs or a T cell subset sorted from them (not recorded which). Every receptor here comes from a man between 18 and 29 years old who had mild COVID-19 (a few samples of this study predate the infection). Cell type and time point are not known.

This clonotype was found a few times. The CDR3 nucleotides are TGTGCCAGCCCCCCGACTAGCGGGGGCCCAGGCTCCTACAATGAGCAGTTCTTC. It specifies CASPPTSGGPGSYNEQFF. The chain has TRBV6-2 or TRBV6-3 and TRBJ2-1; 12 nucleotides align to TRBD2. This CDR3 comprises 18 residues. V was pared by 8 bases and J by 0 bases, with 11 bases of the junction left unmatched. Germline V CDR1 and CDR2: MNHEY, SVGEGT.

The rearrangement joins TRBV6-5 to TRBJ2-7; D is uncertain. V was clipped by 2 bases and J by 3 bases, with 8 bases between them. Germline-derived CDR1 and CDR2 are MNHEY and SVGAGI. The CDR3 totals 13 residues. In DNA form, the CDR3 reads TGTGCCAGCAGTTACGACCAGGACTACGAGCAGTACTTC. Translated: CASSYDQDYEQYF.

In this sample, this clonotype turned up a few times. The chain carries TRBV7-8 and TRBJ1-4; D ambiguous. Per the germline V gene, CDR1 is SGHVS and CDR2 is FQNEAQ. The V and J ends lost 2 bases and 8 bases respectively, with 18 bases between them. The CDR3 is 16 amino acids. In nucleotides, the CDR3 is TGTGCCAGCAGCTTAATGGGCGTATTCCGTGAAGAAAAACTGTTTTTT. Translating it yields CASSLMGVFREEKLFF.

The chain links TRBV5-1 to TRBJ1-2; 12 bases match TRBD1. CDR1 is SGHRS, CDR2 YFSETQ, per germline. With V trimmed by 0 bases and J by 0 bases, 6 bases remained unmatched. The CDR3 consists of 18 residues. Here the CDR3 DNA reads TGCGCCAGCAGCTTGGATCGGGACAGGGGGCCGGCTAACTATGGCTACACCTTC. Translating it yields CASSLDRDRGPANYGYTF.

The chain carries TRBV7-9 and TRBJ1-2, with D tentatively TRBD1 (6 bases). The CDR3 sequence is 17 residues long. The germline V gene encodes CDR1 SEHNR and CDR2 FQNEAQ (reference sequence). The ends were cut back, 1 base at V and 8 bases at J, with 23 bases in the middle. CDR3 residues: CASSLERTAPREQGYTF. In nucleotides, the CDR3 is TGTGCCAGCAGCTTAGAGAGGACAGCCCCCCGGGAACAAGGCTACACCTTC.

The J gene is TRBJ1-1, the V gene TRBV9; 10 positions match TRBD1. CDR3 length: 14 residues. CDR1 and CDR2 from the germline V gene are SGDLS and YYNGEE. V trimming: 3 bases; J trimming: 4 bases; junction bases outside the gene matches: 3. The CDR3 DNA reads as TGTGCCAGCAGCGCCGGACAGGGGGTCACTGAAGCTTTCTTT. It is translated as CASSAGQGVTEAFF.

This clonotype was seen more than once but under ten times. This chain joins TRBV15 and TRBJ2-1, with 8 bases identical to TRBD1. This CDR3 contains 14 residues. The V gene end was trimmed by 4 bases and the J gene end by 5 bases; junction bases not matched to a gene: 4. Germline-derived CDR1 and CDR2 are LNHNV and YYDKDF (reference sequence). CDR3 in DNA: TGTGCCACCAGCACCGGACAGGGAAACAATGAGCAGTTCTTC. Translated, it gives CATSTGQGNNEQFF.

This chain links TRBV12-3 or TRBV12-4 with TRBJ2-7; TRBD1 matches 7 bases. CDR3 size: 12 residues. V shed 6 bases, J shed 6 bases, and the junction held 5 bases outside the gene matches. CDR3 sequence reads: CASSSTGFEQYF. For the CDR3, the DNA is TGTGCCAGCAGCTCGACAGGGTTCGAGCAGTACTTC.

This clonotype was counted a few times. This chain links TRBV6-5 with TRBJ1-4; D is uncertain. The CDR3 loop spans 13 amino acids. CDR1 is MNHEY, CDR2 SVGAGI, per germline. V lost 2 bases and J lost 6, with 7 bases in between. The CDR3 DNA is TGTGCCAGCAGTTACGACGTGGATGAAAAACTGTTTTTT. Translating it yields CASSYDVDEKLFF.

This clonotype was seen more than once but under ten times. V and J are TRBV7-2 and TRBJ1-1; D remains unclear. V dropped 1 base and J dropped 5 bases, with 8 bases sitting between them. This CDR3 region has 13 residues. Germline loops: CDR1 SGHTA, CDR2 FQGNSA. CDR3 sequence: CASSLEGWTEAFF. In nucleotides, the CDR3 is TGTGCCAGCAGCTTAGAGGGATGGACTGAAGCTTTCTTT.

This clonotype was picked up a small number of times. The chain carries TRBV6-5 and TRBJ2-2; 10 nucleotides align to TRBD2. CDR3 length: 17 residues. J gave up 0 bases and V 5 bases, and 6 bases lay outside the gene matches. Germline V gene data show CDR1 as MNHEY and CDR2 as SVGAGI. The CDR3 sequence is CASSPQGTSANTGELFF. CDR3 coding DNA: TGTGCCAGCAGTCCCCAGGGGACTAGCGCGAACACCGGGGAGCTGTTTTTT.

In this sample, this clonotype turned up a few times. CDR3 region: CASSQEGALNTEAFF. CDR3 nucleotide sequence: TGTGCCAGCAGCCAAGAGGGGGCTCTGAACACTGAAGCTTTCTTT. The chain recombines TRBV14 with TRBJ1-1; the D gene is possibly TRBD1 (6 bases). The CDR3 consists of 15 residues. V shed 0 bases and J shed 0 bases, with 8 bases lying between them. Germline CDR1 SGHDN, CDR2 FVKESK. Supplemented by reference TRBV14 and TRBJ1-1, the full variable domain reads EAGVTQFPSHSVIEKGQTVTLRCDPISGHDNLYWYRRVMGKEIKFLLHFVKESKQDESGMPNNRFLAERTGGTYSTLKVQPAELEDSGVYFCASSQEGALNTEAFFGQGTRLTVV.

The chain uses TRBV29-1 and TRBJ2-3; 8 bases agree with TRBD2. Germline trimming cut 4 bases from V and 0 bases from J; bases unmatched to any gene: 6. Germline V gene lookup returns CDR1 SQVTM and CDR2 ANQGSEA. The CDR3 is 15 residues long. CDR3 DNA: TGCAGCGTTGTCCTAGCGGGCCGCAGCACAGATACGCAGTATTTT. Protein: CSVVLAGRSTDTQYF.